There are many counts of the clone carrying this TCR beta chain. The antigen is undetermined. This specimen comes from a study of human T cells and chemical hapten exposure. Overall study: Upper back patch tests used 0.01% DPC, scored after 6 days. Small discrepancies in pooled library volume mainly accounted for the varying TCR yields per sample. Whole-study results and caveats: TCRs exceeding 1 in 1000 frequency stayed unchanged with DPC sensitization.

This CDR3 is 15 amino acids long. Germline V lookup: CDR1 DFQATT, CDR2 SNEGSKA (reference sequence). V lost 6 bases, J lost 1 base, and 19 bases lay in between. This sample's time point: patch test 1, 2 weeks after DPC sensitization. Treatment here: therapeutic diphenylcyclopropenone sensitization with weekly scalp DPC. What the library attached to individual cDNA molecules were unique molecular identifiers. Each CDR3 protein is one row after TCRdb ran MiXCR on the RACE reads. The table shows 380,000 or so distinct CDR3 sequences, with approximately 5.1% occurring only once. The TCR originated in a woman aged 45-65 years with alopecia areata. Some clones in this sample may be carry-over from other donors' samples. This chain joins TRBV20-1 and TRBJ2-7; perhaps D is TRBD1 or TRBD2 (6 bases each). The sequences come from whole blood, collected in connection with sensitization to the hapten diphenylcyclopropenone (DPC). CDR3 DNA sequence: TGCAGTGCGAGGGGGACTGTCCGTAATTCCTACGAGCAGTACTTC. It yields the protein CSARGTVRNSYEQYF.